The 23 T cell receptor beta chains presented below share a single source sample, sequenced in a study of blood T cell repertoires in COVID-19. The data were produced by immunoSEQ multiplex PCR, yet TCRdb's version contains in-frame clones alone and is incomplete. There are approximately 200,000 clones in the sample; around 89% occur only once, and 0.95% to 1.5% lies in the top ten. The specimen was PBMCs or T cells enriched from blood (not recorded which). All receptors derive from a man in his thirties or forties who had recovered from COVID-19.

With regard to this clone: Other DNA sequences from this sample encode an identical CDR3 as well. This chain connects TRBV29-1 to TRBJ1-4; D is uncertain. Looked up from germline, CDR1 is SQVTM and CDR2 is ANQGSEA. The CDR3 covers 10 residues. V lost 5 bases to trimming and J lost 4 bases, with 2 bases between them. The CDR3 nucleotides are TGCAGCGTTTATAATGAAAAACTGTTTTTT. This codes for CSVYNEKLFF.

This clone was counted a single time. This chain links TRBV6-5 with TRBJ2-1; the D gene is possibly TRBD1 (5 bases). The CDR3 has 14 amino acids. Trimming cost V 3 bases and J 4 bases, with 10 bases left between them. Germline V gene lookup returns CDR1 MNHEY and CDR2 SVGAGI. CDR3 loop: CASSYQDRYNEQFF. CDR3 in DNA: TGTGCCAGCAGTTATCAAGACAGATACAATGAGCAGTTCTTC.

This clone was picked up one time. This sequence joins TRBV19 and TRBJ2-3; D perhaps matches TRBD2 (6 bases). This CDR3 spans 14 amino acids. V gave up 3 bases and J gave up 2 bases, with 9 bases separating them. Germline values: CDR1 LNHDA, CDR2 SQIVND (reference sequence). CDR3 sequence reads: CASSIGGDTDTQYF. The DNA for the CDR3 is TGTGCCAGTAGTATCGGGGGAGACACAGATACGCAGTATTTT.

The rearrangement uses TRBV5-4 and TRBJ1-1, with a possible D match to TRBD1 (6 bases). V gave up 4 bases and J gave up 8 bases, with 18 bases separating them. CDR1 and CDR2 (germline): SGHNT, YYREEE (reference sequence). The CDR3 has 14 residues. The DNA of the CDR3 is TGTGCCAGCAGCCAGATACTAACAAGGGGGGAAGCTTTCTTT. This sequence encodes CASSQILTRGEAFF. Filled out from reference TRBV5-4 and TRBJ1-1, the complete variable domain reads ETGVTQSPTHLIKTRGQQVTLRCSSQSGHNTVSWYQQALGQGPQFIFQYYREEENGRGNFPPRFSGLQFPNYSSELNVNALELDDSALYLCASSQILTRGEAFFGQGTRLTVV.

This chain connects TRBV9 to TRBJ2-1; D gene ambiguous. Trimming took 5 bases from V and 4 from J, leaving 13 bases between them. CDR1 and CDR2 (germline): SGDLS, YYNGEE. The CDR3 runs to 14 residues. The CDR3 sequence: CASSNMTPYNEQFF. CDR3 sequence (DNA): TGTGCCAGCAGTAATATGACACCATACAATGAGCAGTTCTTC.

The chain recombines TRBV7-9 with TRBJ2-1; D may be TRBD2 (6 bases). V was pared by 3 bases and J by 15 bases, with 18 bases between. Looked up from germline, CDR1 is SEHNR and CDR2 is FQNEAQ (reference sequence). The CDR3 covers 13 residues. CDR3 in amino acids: CASSFGREATSFF. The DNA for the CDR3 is TGTGCCAGCAGCTTTGGAAGGGAGGCGACCTCGTTCTTC.

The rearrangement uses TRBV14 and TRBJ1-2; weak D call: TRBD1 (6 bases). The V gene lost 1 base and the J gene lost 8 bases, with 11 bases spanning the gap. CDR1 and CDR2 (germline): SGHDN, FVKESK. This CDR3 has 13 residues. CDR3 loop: CASSQAGVGGYTF. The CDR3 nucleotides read TGTGCCAGCAGCCAAGCAGGGGTGGGAGGCTACACCTTC.

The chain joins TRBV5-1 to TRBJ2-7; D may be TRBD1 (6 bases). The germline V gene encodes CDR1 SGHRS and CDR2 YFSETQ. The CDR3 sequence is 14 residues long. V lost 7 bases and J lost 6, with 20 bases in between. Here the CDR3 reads CASPHKSQGSEQYF. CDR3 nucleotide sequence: TGCGCCAGCCCACACAAGAGCCAGGGGAGCGAGCAGTACTTC.

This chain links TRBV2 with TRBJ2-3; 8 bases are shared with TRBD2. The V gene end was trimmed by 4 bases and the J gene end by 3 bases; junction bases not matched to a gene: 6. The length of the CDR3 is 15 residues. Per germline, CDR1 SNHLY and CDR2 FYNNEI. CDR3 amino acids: CASSGRGGRTDTQYF. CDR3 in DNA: TGTGCCAGCAGTGGTAGGGGCGGGAGGACAGATACGCAGTATTTT.

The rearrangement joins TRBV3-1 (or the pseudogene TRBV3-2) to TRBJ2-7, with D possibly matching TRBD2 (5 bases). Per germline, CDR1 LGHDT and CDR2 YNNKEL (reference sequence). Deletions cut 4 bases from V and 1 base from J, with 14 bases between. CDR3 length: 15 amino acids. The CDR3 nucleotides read TGTGCCAGCAGCCTAGGAGGACGGGATTCCTACGAGCAGTACTTC. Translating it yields CASSLGGRDSYEQYF.

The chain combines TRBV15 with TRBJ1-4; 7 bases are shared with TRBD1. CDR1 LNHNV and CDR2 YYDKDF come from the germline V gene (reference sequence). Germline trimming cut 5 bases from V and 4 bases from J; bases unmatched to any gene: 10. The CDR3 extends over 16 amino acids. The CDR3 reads CATSDRAYRGNEKLFF. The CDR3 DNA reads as TGTGCCACCAGCGACCGGGCGTACAGGGGTAATGAAAAACTGTTTTTT. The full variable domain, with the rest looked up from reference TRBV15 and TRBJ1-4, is DAMVIQNPRYQVTQFGKPVTLSCSQTLNHNVMYWYQQKSSQAPKLLFHYYDKDFNNEADTPDNFQSRRPNTSFCFLDIRSPGLGDTAMYLCATSDRAYRGNEKLFFGSGTQLSVL.

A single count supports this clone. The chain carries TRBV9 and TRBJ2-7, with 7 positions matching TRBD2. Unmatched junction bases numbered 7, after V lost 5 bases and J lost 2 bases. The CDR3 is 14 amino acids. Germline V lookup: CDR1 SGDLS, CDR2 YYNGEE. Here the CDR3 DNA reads TGTGCCAGCAGTGTCACTAGCGACACCTACGAGCAGTACTTC. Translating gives CASSVTSDTYEQYF.

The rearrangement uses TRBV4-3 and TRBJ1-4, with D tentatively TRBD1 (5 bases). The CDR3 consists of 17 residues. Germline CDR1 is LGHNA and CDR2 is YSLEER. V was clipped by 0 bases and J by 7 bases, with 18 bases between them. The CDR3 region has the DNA TGCGCCAGCAGCCAAGATAGGGACTTGTTTTCAGGTGAAAAACTGTTTTTT. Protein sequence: CASSQDRDLFSGEKLFF.

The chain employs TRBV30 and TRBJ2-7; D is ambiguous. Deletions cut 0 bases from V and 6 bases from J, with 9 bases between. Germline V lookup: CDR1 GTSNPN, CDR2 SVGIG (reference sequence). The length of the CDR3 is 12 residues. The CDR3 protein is CAWSVTSSEQYF. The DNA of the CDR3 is TGTGCCTGGAGTGTTACATCTTCCGAGCAGTACTTC.

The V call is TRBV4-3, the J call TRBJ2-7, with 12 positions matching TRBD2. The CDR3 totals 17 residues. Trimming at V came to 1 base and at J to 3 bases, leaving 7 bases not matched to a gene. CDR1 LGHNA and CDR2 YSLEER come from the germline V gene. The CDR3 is CASSQGLAGARYYEQYF. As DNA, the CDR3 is TGCGCCAGCAGCCAAGGACTAGCGGGAGCTAGGTACTACGAGCAGTACTTC.

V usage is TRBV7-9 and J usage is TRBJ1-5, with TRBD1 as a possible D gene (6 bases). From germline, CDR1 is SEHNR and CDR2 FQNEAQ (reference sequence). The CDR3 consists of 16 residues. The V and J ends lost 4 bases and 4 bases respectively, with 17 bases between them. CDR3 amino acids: CASSSTSTGINQPQHF. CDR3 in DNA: TGTGCCAGCAGCTCCACGTCGACAGGAATAAATCAGCCCCAGCATTTT. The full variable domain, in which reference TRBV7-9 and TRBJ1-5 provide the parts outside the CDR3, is DTGVSQNPRHKITKRGQNVTFRCDPISEHNRLYWYRQTLGQGPEFLTYFQNEAQLEKSRLLSDRFSAERPKGSFSTLEIQRTEQGDSAMYLCASSSTSTGINQPQHFGDGTRLSIL.

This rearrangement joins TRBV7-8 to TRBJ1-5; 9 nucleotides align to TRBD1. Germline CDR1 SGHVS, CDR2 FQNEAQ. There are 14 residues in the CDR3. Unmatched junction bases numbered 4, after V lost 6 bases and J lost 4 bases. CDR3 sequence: CASRLTGGNQPQHF. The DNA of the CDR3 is TGTGCCAGCAGGTTGACAGGGGGAAATCAGCCCCAGCATTTT. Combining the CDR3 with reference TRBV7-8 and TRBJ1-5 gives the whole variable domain GAGVSQSPRYKVAKRGQDVALRCDPISGHVSLFWYQQALGQGPEFLTYFQNEAQLDKSGLPSDRFFAERPEGSVSTLKIQRTQQEDSAVYLCASRLTGGNQPQHFGDGTRLSIL.

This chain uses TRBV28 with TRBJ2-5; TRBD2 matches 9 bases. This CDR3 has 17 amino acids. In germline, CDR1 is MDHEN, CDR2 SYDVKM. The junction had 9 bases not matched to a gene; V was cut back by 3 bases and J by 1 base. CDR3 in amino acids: CASSFRLAGGVQETQYF. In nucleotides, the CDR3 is TGTGCCAGCAGTTTTCGCCTGGCGGGAGGGGTCCAAGAGACCCAGTACTTC.

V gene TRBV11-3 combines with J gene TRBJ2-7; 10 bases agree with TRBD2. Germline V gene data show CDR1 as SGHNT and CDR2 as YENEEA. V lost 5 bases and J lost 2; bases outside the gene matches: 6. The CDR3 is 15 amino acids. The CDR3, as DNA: TGTGCCAGCAGCCCCGGGACTAGCGTACCCTACGAGCAGTACTTC. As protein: CASSPGTSVPYEQYF.

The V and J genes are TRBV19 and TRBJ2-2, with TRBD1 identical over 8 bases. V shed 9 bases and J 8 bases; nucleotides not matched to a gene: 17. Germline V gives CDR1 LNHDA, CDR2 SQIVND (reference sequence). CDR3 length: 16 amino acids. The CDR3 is CASVRTGMVLGGELFF. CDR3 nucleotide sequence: TGTGCCAGCGTTCGGACAGGGATGGTTTTAGGGGGGGAGCTGTTTTTT. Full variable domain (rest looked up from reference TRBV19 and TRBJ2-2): DGGITQSPKYLFRKEGQNVTLSCEQNLNHDAMYWYRQDPGQGLRLIYYSQIVNDFQKGDIAEGYSVSREKKESFPLTVTSAQKNPTAFYLCASVRTGMVLGGELFFGEGSRLTVL.

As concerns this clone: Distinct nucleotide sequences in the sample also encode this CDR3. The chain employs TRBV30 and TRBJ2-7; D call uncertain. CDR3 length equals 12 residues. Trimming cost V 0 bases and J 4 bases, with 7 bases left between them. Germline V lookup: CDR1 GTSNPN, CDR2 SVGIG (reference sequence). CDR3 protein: CAWSVRGYEQYF. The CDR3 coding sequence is TGTGCCTGGAGTGTACGCGGTTACGAGCAGTACTTC.

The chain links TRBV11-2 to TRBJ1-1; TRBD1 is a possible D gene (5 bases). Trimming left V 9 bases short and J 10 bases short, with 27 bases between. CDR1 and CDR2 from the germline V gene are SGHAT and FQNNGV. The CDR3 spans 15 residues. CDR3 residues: CASCQVGGTFRAAFF. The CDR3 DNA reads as TGTGCCAGTTGTCAGGTGGGGGGGACCTTTAGAGCAGCTTTCTTT.

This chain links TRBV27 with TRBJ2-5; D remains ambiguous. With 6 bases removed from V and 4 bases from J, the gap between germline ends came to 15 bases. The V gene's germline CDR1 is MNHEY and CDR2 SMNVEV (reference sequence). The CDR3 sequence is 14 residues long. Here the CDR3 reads CASSNPARLETQYF. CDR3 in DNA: TGTGCCAGCAGCAACCCCGCTCGGTTAGAGACCCAGTACTTC.